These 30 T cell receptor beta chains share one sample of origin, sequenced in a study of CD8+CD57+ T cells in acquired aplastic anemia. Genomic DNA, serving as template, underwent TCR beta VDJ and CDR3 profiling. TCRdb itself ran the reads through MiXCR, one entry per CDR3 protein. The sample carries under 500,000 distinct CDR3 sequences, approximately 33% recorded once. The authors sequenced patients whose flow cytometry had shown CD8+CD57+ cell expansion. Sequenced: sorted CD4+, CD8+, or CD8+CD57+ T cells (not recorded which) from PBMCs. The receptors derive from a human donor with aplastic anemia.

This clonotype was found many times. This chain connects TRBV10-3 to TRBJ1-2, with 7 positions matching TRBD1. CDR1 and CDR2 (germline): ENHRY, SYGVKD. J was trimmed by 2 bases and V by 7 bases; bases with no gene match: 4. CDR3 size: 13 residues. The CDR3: CAITPGQNYGYTF. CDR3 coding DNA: TGTGCCATCACCCCGGGACAGAACTATGGCTACACCTTC.

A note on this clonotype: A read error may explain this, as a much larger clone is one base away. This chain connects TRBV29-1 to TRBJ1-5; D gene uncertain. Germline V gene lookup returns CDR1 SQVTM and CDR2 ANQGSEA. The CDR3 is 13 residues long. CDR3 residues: CSVEENSSQPQHF. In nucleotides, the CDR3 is TGCAGCGTCGAAGAGAATAGCAGTCAGCCCCAGCATTTT.

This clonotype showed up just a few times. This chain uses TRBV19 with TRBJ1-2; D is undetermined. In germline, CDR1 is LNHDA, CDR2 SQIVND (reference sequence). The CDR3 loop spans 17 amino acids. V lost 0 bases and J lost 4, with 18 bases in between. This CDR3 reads CASSIDLSLVGAYGYTF. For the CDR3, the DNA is TGTGCCAGTAGTATAGATCTAAGTTTAGTAGGAGCCTATGGCTACACCTTC. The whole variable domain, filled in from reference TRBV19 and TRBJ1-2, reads DGGITQSPKYLFRKEGQNVTLSCEQNLNHDAMYWYRQDPGQGLRLIYYSQIVNDFQKGDIAEGYSVSREKKESFPLTVTSAQKNPTAFYLCASSIDLSLVGAYGYTFGSGTRLTVV.

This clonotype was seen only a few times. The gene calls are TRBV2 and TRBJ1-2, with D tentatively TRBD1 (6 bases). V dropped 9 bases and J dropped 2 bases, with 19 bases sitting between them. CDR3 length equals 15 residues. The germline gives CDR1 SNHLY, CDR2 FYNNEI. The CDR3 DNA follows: TGTGCCAGTGAGGCCAACGGGGGCGGGAACTATGGCTACACCTTC. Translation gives CASEANGGGNYGYTF. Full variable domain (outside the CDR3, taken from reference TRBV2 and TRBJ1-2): EPEVTQTPSHQVTQMGQEVILRCVPISNHLYFYWYRQILGQKVEFLVSFYNNEISEKSEIFDDQFSVERPDGSNFTLKIRSTKLEDSAMYFCASEANGGGNYGYTFGSGTRLTVV.

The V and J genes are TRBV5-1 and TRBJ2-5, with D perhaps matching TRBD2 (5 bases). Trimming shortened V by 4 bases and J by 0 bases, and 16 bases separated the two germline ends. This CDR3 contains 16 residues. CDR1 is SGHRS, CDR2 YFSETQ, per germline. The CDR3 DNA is TGCGCCAGCAGCCCACGTAATGGCGGGTACCAAGAGACCCAGTACTTC. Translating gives CASSPRNGGYQETQYF.

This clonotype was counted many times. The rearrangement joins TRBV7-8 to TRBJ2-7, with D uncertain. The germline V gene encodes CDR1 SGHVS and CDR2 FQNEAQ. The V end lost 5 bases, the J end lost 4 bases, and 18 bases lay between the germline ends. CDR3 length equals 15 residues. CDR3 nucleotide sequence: TGTGCCAGCAGCCCCGACGAACGCAGAGATTACGAGCAGTACTTC. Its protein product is CASSPDERRDYEQYF.

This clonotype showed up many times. The CDR3 coding sequence is TGTGCCAGTAGTGAGGGAGGGGCCTACTCACCCCTCCACTTT. This gives the protein CASSEGGAYSPLHF. The chain is built from TRBV19 and TRBJ1-6; D perhaps matches TRBD1 (5 bases). Trimming took 5 bases from V and 10 from J, leaving 15 bases between them. Germline CDR1 is LNHDA and CDR2 is SQIVND (reference sequence). This CDR3 comprises 14 residues.

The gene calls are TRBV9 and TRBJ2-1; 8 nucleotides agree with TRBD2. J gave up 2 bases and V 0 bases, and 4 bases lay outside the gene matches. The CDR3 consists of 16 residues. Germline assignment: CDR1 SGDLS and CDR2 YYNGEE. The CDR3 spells CASSVVGGATYNEQFF. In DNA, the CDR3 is TGTGCCAGCAGCGTAGTCGGGGGGGCCACCTACAATGAGCAGTTCTTC.

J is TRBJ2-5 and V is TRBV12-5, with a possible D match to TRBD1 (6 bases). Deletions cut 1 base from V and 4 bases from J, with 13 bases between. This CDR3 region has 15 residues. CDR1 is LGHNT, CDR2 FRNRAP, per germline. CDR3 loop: CASGLELGQRETQYF. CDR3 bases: TGTGCTAGTGGTTTGGAACTGGGACAACGAGAGACCCAGTACTTC.

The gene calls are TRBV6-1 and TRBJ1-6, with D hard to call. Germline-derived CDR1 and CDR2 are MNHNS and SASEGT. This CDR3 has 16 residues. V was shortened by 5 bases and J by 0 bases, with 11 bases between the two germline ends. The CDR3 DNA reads TGTGCCAGCAGTACGACACCGACCTCCTATAATTCACCCCTCCACTTT. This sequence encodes CASSTTPTSYNSPLHF.

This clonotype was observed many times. The CDR3, as DNA: TGTGCCAGCAGAGCCAGACCGAACACTGAAGCTTTCTTT. Its translation is CASRARPNTEAFF. This chain links TRBV7-2 with TRBJ1-1; D unresolved. CDR1 is SGHTA, CDR2 FQGNSA, per germline. Trimming stripped 6 bases from V and 1 base from J, with 9 bases between. CDR3 length: 13 residues.

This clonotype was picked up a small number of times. This chain's CDR3 is CASRKFGGSPNYGYTF. The CDR3 coding sequence is TGTGCCAGCAGAAAATTTGGGGGAAGTCCTAACTATGGCTACACCTTC. V is TRBV24-1 and J is TRBJ1-2; D perhaps matches TRBD1 (5 bases). From germline, CDR1 is KGHDR and CDR2 SFDVKD. The CDR3 is 16 amino acids. The V end was cut by 11 bases, the J end by 0 bases, with 21 bases between.

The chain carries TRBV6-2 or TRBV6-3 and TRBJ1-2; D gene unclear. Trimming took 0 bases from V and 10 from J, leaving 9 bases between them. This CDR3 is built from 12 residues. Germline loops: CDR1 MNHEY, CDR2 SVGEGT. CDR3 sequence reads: CASSYSRSLYTF. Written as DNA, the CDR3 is TGTGCCAGCAGTTACTCGAGGAGTCTCTACACCTTC.

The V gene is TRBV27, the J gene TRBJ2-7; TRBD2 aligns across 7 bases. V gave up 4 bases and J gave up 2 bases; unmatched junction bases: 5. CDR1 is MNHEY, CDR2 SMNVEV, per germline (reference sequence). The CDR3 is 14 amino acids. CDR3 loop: CASSSPGLPYEQYF. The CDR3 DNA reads TGTGCCAGCAGTTCCCCGGGACTACCCTACGAGCAGTACTTC.

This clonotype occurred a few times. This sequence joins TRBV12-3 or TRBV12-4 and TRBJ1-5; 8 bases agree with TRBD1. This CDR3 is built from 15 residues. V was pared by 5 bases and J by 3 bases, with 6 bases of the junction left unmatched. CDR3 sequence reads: CASSVGQGVNQPQHF. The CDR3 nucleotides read TGTGCCAGCAGTGTCGGACAGGGCGTCAATCAGCCCCAGCATTTT.

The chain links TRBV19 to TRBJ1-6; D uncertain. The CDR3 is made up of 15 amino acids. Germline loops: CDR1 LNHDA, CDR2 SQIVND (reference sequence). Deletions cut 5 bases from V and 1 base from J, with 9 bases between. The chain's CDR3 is CASSLATSYNSPLHF. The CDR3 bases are TGTGCCAGTAGTTTGGCAACGTCCTATAATTCACCCCTCCACTTT.

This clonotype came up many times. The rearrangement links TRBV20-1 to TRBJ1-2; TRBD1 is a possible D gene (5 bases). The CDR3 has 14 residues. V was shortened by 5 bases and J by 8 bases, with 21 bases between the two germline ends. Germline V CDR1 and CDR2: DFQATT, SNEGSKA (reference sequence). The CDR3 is CSARSTVQGGGYTF. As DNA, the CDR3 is TGCAGTGCTCGAAGCACAGTCCAGGGAGGGGGCTACACCTTC.

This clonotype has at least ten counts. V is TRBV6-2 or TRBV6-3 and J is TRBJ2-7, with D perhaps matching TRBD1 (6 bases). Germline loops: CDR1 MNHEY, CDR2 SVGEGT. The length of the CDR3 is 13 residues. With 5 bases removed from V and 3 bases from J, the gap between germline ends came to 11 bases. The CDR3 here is CASSAAQGYEQYF. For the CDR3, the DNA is TGTGCCAGCAGTGCCGCACAGGGCTACGAGCAGTACTTC.

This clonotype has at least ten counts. The CDR3 is CATSRDYGTGELFF. The DNA for the CDR3 is TGTGCCACCAGCCGGGACTACGGAACCGGGGAGCTGTTTTTT. This chain uses TRBV24-1 with TRBJ2-2, with 7 bases that match TRBD2. CDR3 length: 14 amino acids. J was trimmed by 5 bases and V by 7 bases; bases with no gene match: 6. CDR1 and CDR2 (germline): KGHDR, SFDVKD.

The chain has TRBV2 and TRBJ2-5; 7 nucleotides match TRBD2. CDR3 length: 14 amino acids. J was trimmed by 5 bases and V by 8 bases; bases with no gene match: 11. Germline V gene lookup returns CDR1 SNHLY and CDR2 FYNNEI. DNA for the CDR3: TGTGCCAGCGAAGAGCGGGGAGAGGTGGAGACCCAGTACTTC. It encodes CASEERGEVETQYF. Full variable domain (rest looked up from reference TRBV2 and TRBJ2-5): EPEVTQTPSHQVTQMGQEVILRCVPISNHLYFYWYRQILGQKVEFLVSFYNNEISEKSEIFDDQFSVERPDGSNFTLKIRSTKLEDSAMYFCASEERGEVETQYFGPGTRLLVL.

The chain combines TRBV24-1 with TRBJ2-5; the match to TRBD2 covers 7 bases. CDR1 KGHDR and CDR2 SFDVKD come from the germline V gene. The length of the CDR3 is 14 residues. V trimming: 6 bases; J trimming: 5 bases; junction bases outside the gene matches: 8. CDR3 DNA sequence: TGTGCCACCAGTCATAGCGGGCATGCGGAGACCCAGTACTTC. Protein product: CATSHSGHAETQYF.

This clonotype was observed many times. As DNA, the CDR3 is TGTGCCAGCAGCTTTGGACCGGGGCCCCAGCATTTT. Residues: CASSFGPGPQHF. V usage is TRBV5-8 and J usage is TRBJ1-5; D is unresolved. This CDR3 is built from 12 residues. V was cut by 2 bases and J by 9 bases, with 9 bases left in between. Germline CDR1 and CDR2: SGHTS and YDEGEE.

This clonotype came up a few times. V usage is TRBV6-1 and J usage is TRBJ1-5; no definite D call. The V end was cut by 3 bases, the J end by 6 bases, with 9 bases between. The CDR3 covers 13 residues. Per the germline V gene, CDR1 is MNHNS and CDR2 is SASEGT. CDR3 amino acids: CASSDWGSQPQHF. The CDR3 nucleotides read TGTGCCAGCAGTGACTGGGGTAGTCAGCCCCAGCATTTT.

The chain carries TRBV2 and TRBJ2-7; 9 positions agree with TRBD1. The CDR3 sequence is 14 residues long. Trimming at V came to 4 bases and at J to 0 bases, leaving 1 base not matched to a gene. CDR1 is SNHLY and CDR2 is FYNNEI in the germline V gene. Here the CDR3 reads CASSGQGVSYEQYF. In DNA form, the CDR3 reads TGTGCCAGCAGTGGACAGGGGGTCTCCTACGAGCAGTACTTC.

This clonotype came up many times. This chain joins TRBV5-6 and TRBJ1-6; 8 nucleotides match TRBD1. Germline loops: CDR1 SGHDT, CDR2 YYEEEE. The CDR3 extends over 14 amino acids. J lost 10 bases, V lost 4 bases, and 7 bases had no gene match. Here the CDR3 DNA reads TGTGCCAGCAGCGACAGGGGTACGGGATCACCCCTCCACTTT. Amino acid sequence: CASSDRGTGSPLHF.

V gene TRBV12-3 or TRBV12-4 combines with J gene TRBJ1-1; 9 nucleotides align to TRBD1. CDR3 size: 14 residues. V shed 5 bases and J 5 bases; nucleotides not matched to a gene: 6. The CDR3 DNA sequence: TGTGCCAGCAGTCGGGGACAGGGAGTTACTGAAGCTTTCTTT. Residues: CASSRGQGVTEAFF.

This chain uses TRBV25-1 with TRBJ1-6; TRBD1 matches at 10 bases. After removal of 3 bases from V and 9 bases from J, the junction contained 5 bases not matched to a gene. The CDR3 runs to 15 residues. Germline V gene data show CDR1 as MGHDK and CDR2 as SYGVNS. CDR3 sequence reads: CASSDMTGGGSPLHF. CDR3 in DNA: TGTGCCAGCAGTGATATGACAGGGGGCGGTTCACCCCTCCACTTT.

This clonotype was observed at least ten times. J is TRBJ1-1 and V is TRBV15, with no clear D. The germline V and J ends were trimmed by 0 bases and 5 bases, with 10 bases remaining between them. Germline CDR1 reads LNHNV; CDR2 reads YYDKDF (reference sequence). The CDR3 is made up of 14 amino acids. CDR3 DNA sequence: TGTGCCACCAGCAGAGATCGAAAGGGAACTGAAGCTTTCTTT. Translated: CATSRDRKGTEAFF.

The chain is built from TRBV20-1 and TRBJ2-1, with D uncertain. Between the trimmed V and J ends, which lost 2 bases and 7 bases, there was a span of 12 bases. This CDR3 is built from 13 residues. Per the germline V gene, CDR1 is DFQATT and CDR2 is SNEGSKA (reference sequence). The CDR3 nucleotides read TGCAGTGCTAGATGGGCTGGGTCGAATGAGCAGTTCTTC. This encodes CSARWAGSNEQFF.

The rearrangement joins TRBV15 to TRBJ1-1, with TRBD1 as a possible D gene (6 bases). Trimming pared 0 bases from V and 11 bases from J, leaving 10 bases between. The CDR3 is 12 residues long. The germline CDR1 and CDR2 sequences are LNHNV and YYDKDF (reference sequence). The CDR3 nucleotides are TGTGCCACCAGCAGAGATCGGCAGGGGGCTTTCTTT. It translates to CATSRDRQGAFF. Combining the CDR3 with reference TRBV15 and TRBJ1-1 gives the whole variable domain DAMVIQNPRYQVTQFGKPVTLSCSQTLNHNVMYWYQQKSSQAPKLLFHYYDKDFNNEADTPDNFQSRRPNTSFCFLDIRSPGLGDTAMYLCATSRDRQGAFFGQGTRLTVV.